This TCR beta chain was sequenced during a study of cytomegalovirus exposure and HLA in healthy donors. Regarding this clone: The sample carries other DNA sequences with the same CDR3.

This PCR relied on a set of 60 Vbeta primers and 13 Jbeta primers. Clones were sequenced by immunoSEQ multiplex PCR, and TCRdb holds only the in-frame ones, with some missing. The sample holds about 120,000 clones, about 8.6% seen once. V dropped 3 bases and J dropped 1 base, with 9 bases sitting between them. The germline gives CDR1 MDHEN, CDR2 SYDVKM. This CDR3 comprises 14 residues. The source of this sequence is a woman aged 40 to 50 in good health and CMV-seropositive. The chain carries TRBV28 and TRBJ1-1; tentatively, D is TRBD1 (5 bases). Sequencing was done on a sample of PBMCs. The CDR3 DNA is TGTGCCAGCAGTTTTTTCAGGGAGAACACTGAAGCTTTCTTT. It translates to CASSFFRENTEAFF.